The clone carrying this TCR beta chain has just a few counts. The sample belongs to a study of early T cells in non-severe SARS-CoV-2 infection. Study in general: Sequencing was performed on bulk RNA from unsorted whole blood, leaving chains unpaired.

Researchers tagged individual cDNA molecules with unique molecular identifiers. TCRdb analysed the 5' RACE reads with MiXCR anew, one entry per CDR3 protein. Here the sample spans 69,000 or so distinct CDR3 sequences, roughly 4.6% being singletons. V lost 0 bases and J lost 0; bases outside the gene matches: 5. Looked up from germline, CDR1 is MNHEY and CDR2 is SVGEGT. The CDR3 loop spans 16 amino acids. The sequence was obtained from an adult who was a healthcare worker with PCR-confirmed SARS-CoV-2 infection or an uninfected control (not recorded which). The donor label of this sample is uncertain. Sample: whole blood, taken at baseline. The rearrangement uses TRBV6-2 or TRBV6-3 and TRBJ2-7; 7 bases line up with TRBD2. Here the CDR3 DNA reads TGTGCCAGCAGTTACTCGAGGGACTATCGCTCCTACGAGCAGTACTTC. Translation: CASSYSRDYRSYEQYF.